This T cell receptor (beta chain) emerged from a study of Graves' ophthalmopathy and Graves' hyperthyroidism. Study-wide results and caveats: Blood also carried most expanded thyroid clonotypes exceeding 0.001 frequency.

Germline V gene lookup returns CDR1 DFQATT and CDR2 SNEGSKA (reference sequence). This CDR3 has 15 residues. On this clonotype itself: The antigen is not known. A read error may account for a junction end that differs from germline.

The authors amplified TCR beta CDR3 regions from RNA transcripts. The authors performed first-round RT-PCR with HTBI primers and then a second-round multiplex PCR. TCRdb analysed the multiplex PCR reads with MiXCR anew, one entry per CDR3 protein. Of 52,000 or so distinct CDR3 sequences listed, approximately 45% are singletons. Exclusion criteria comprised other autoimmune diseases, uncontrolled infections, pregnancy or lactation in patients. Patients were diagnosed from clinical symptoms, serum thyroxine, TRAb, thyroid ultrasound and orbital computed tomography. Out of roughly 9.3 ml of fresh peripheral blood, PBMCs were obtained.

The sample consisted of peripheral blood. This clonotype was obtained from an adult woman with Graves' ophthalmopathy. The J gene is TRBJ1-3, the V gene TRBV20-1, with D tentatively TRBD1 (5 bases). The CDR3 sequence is CSARDQRGSGNTVYF. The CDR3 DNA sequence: TGCAGTGCTAGGGATCAGCGGGGCTCTGGAAACACCGTATATTTT.